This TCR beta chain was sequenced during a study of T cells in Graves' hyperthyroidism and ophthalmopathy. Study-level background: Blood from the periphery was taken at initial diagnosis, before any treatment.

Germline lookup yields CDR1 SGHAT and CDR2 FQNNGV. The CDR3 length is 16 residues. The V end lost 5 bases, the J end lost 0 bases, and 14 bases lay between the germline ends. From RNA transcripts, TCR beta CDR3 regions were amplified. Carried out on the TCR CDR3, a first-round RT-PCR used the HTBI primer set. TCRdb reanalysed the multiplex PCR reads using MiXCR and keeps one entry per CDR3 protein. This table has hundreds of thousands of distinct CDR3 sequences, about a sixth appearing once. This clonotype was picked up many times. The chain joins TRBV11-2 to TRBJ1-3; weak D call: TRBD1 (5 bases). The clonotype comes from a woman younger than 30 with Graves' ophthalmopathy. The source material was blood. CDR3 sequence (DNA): TGTGCCAGCAGCGACAAGGGACGGAACTCTGGAAACACCATATATTTT. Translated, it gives CASSDKGRNSGNTIYF.